A single sample is the source of the 22 T cell receptor beta chains below, sequenced in a study of shared clonotypes between healthy human individuals. Libraries were prepared by immunoSEQ multiplex PCR; TCRdb keeps only in-frame clonotypes and omits some of them. The data hold about 490,000 clones, with 70% to 80% observed a single time. Sequenced: PBMCs. The source of these receptors is a middle-aged woman in good health. Some clones in this sample may be carry-over from other donors' samples.

As concerns this clone: This sequence may be a read error, since a much larger clone differs from it by one base. The V call is TRBV30, the J call TRBJ2-5; weak D call: TRBD2 (5 bases). The germline V and J ends were trimmed by 5 bases and 2 bases, with 15 bases remaining between them. Germline CDR1 is GTSNPN and CDR2 is SVGIG (reference sequence). The CDR3 is 14 amino acids. The CDR3 DNA reads TGTGCCTGGGGTGAAGGAGGCAGTCAAGAGACCCAGTACTTC. Translating it yields CAWGEGGSQETQYF.

This clone has only a few counts. The chain recombines TRBV30 with TRBJ1-4; D ambiguous. The germline V gene encodes CDR1 GTSNPN and CDR2 SVGIG (reference sequence). V was trimmed by 2 bases and J by 3 bases, leaving 16 bases between them. The CDR3 spans 16 residues. The DNA for the CDR3 is TGTGCCTGGAGTACCTTTCCTTCTACATCTAATGAAAAACTGTTTTTT. Its translation: CAWSTFPSTSNEKLFF.

The rearrangement joins TRBV19 to TRBJ1-3; 7 bases agree with TRBD1. The junction had 5 bases not matched to a gene; V was cut back by 3 bases and J by 0 bases. CDR1 and CDR2 from the germline V gene are LNHDA and SQIVND (reference sequence). The CDR3 sequence is 16 residues long. The DNA of the CDR3 is TGTGCCAGTAGTATTCCAGGACAGGTCTCTGGAAACACCATATATTTT. The encoded protein is CASSIPGQVSGNTIYF.

The chain employs TRBV19 and TRBJ2-6, with 12 bases fitting TRBD2. CDR1 and CDR2 from the germline V gene are LNHDA and SQIVND (reference sequence). This CDR3 has 18 residues. V lost 6 bases to trimming and J lost 1 base; unmatched junction nucleotides: 7. CDR3 coding DNA: TGTGCCAGTAGAAACCCTAGCGGGAGGGCATCTGGGGCCAACGTCCTGACTTTC. It translates to CASRNPSGRASGANVLTF.

This clone has only a few counts. One end of the junction does not line up with germline, which may come from a read error. This chain joins TRBV28 and TRBJ1-5, with 7 nucleotides matching TRBD1. This CDR3 is built from 16 residues. Germline CDR1 is MDHEN and CDR2 is SYDVKM. CDR3 nucleotides: TGTGCCAGCAGTTTATGGACAGGGTATAGCAGTCAGCCCCAGCATTTT. The encoded protein is CASSLWTGYSSQPQHF. Looking up the rest from reference TRBV28 and TRBJ1-5 gives the full variable domain: DVKVTQSSRYLVKRTGEKVFLECVQDMDHENMFWYRQDPGLGLRLIYFSYDVKMKEKGDIPEGYSVSREKKERFSLILESASTNQTSMYLCASSLWTGYSSQPQHFGDGTRLSIL.

The rearrangement uses TRBV2 and TRBJ2-7; D not certain. Trimming removed 3 bases from V and 6 bases from J, with 9 bases in between. The germline CDR1 and CDR2 sequences are SNHLY and FYNNEI. This CDR3 has 12 amino acids. In nucleotides, the CDR3 is TGTGCCAGCAGTGATCCGTTTCTCGAGCAGTACTTC. Encoded protein: CASSDPFLEQYF.

The chain joins TRBV19 to TRBJ1-2, with a weak D call TRBD1 (5 bases). Germline CDR1 is LNHDA and CDR2 is SQIVND (reference sequence). The V end was cut by 7 bases, the J end by 4 bases, with 16 bases between. The CDR3 covers 14 residues. In nucleotides, the CDR3 is TGTGCCAGTACCCCCGGGGCTACTCGCTATGGCTACACCTTC. Amino acid sequence: CASTPGATRYGYTF.

This clone has just a few counts. The CDR3 sequence is CASSQMVGGGQETQYF. Written as DNA, the CDR3 is TGCGCCAGCAGCCAGATGGTTGGGGGAGGTCAAGAGACCCAGTACTTC. The rearrangement uses TRBV4-1 and TRBJ2-5, with D possibly TRBD2 on 6 matching bases. This CDR3 comprises 16 residues. The germline V gene has CDR1 MGHRA and CDR2 YSYEKL. Trimming took off 3 bases at V and 2 bases at J, with 16 bases between the two ends.

The V gene is TRBV7-9, the J gene TRBJ1-2; D may be TRBD1 (6 bases). V was trimmed by 6 bases and J by 6 bases, leaving 14 bases between them. CDR1 is SEHNR and CDR2 is FQNEAQ in the germline V gene (reference sequence). The CDR3 is made up of 13 amino acids. CDR3 loop: CASSFGGADGYTF. CDR3 nucleotide sequence: TGTGCCAGCAGTTTTGGGGGCGCCGATGGCTACACCTTC.

In this sample, this clone turned up a few times. The DNA is left out, because the CDR3 cannot be placed on it with certainty; the CDR3 is given as TCRdb lists it. The genes are TRBV5-4 and TRBJ2-5; TRBD1 reflects the table's D call only, with no check against the DNA. The germline V gene encodes CDR1 SGHNT and CDR2 YYREEE (reference sequence). The CDR3 length equals 15 residues, ends included. CDR3 region: CASSFLAQGRETQYF.

The chain employs TRBV15 and TRBJ2-7; TRBD1 might be the D (5 bases). V lost 1 base and J 0 bases, leaving 13 bases between the germline ends. From germline, CDR1 is LNHNV and CDR2 YYDKDF (reference sequence). The CDR3 extends over 16 amino acids. The DNA of the CDR3 is TGTGCCACCAGCAGAGTGTGGGGCGTTCCCTCCTACGAGCAGTACTTC. Protein: CATSRVWGVPSYEQYF.

The rearrangement uses TRBV30 and TRBJ2-2; D remains unclear. Trimming stripped 7 bases from V and 4 bases from J, with 13 bases between. Germline V gene lookup returns CDR1 GTSNPN and CDR2 SVGIG (reference sequence). This CDR3 region has 13 residues. The CDR3 bases are TGTGCCTCCGAGTCCGGATTCACCGGGGAGCTGTTTTTT. Translated: CASESGFTGELFF.

This sequence joins TRBV19 and TRBJ2-1; TRBD2 matches at 12 bases. CDR1 and CDR2 (germline): LNHDA, SQIVND (reference sequence). This CDR3 comprises 16 residues. V lost 5 bases, J lost 7 bases, and 9 bases stayed unmatched. CDR3 DNA: TGTGCCAGTAGTGCGAGACTAGCGGGAGAGAGTAATGAGCAGTTCTTC. Residues: CASSARLAGESNEQFF.

CDR3 sequence: CASSLDSAPYNEQFF. Here the CDR3 DNA reads TGTGCCAGCAGCCTCGACAGCGCCCCTTACAATGAGCAGTTCTTC. The chain combines TRBV7-3 with TRBJ2-1, with a tentative D call TRBD1 (5 bases). Trimming removed 5 bases at V and 4 bases at J, with 15 bases between. The CDR3 consists of 15 residues. CDR1 SGHTA and CDR2 FQGTGA come from the germline V gene.

As concerns this clone: A single base separates this from a much larger clone, so it may be a read error. The same CDR3 can be traced to other DNA sequences in this sample. The chain couples TRBV5-1 to TRBJ2-5, with TRBD1 identical over 7 bases. Trimming at V came to 4 bases and at J to 2 bases, leaving 5 bases not matched to a gene. The germline CDR1 and CDR2 sequences are SGHRS and YFSETQ. The length of the CDR3 is 14 residues. CDR3 in amino acids: CASSPGTEQETQYF. The CDR3 coding sequence is TGCGCCAGCAGCCCCGGGACAGAACAAGAGACCCAGTACTTC.

This clone was found once. Distinct nucleotide sequences in the sample also encode this CDR3. This rearrangement joins TRBV27 to TRBJ2-7; D gene ambiguous. This CDR3 has 13 residues. The germline CDR1 and CDR2 sequences are MNHEY and SMNVEV (reference sequence). The ends were cut back, 3 bases at V and 4 bases at J, with 10 bases in the middle. The CDR3, as DNA: TGTGCCAGCAGTTTCAGCCTAGGGTACGAGCAGTACTTC. Translated: CASSFSLGYEQYF.

V gene TRBV7-6 combines with J gene TRBJ2-3, with D perhaps matching TRBD1 (6 bases). The CDR3 sequence is 15 residues long. From germline, CDR1 is SGHVS and CDR2 FNYEAQ. Deletions cut 3 bases from V and 2 bases from J, with 12 bases between. CDR3 nucleotides: TGTGCCAGCAGCTTTCAGGGGCGTAACACAGATACGCAGTATTTT. Translation: CASSFQGRNTDTQYF.

The chain couples TRBV10-3 to TRBJ1-1, with no clear D. From germline, CDR1 is ENHRY and CDR2 SYGVKD. Trimming stripped 7 bases from V and 1 base from J, with 10 bases between. The CDR3 covers 13 residues. The DNA of the CDR3 is TGTGCCATCACCCCCACAGAGAACACTGAAGCTTTCTTT. Its protein product is CAITPTENTEAFF.

The V call is TRBV19, the J call TRBJ1-5; no definite D call. The CDR3 sequence is 13 residues long. Between the trimmed V and J ends, which lost 5 bases and 6 bases, there was a span of 11 bases. CDR1 is LNHDA, CDR2 SQIVND, per germline (reference sequence). The CDR3 DNA follows: TGTGCCAGTAGTTCGCAGGCTTCTCAGCCCCAGCATTTT. Translated: CASSSQASQPQHF. The full variable domain, rest sourced from reference TRBV19 and TRBJ1-5, is DGGITQSPKYLFRKEGQNVTLSCEQNLNHDAMYWYRQDPGQGLRLIYYSQIVNDFQKGDIAEGYSVSREKKESFPLTVTSAQKNPTAFYLCASSSQASQPQHFGDGTRLSIL.

The V and J genes are TRBV5-1 and TRBJ2-2; TRBD1 matches 8 bases. V lost 6 bases to trimming and J lost 8 bases; unmatched junction nucleotides: 6. The CDR3 runs 13 residues. Germline CDR1 SGHRS, CDR2 YFSETQ. The CDR3 nucleotides read TGCGCCAGCACCACTCAGGGGGCTGGGGAGCTGTTTTTT. Translation: CASTTQGAGELFF.

The chain uses TRBV19 and TRBJ2-5; tentative D call: TRBD2 (6 bases). Germline CDR1 reads LNHDA; CDR2 reads SQIVND (reference sequence). Trimming left V 5 bases short and J 1 base short, with 20 bases between. CDR3 size: 17 residues. The CDR3 DNA reads TGTGCCAGTAGTGAGGATGGCCCCTGGGGGGTCCAAGAGACCCAGTACTTC. Translating gives CASSEDGPWGVQETQYF. Based on the CDR3 plus reference TRBV19 and TRBJ2-5, the full variable domain is DGGITQSPKYLFRKEGQNVTLSCEQNLNHDAMYWYRQDPGQGLRLIYYSQIVNDFQKGDIAEGYSVSREKKESFPLTVTSAQKNPTAFYLCASSEDGPWGVQETQYFGPGTRLLVL.

This clone was counted ten times or more. The chain joins TRBV30 to TRBJ2-5; either TRBD1 or TRBD2 may supply D (5 bases each). Germline V gives CDR1 GTSNPN, CDR2 SVGIG (reference sequence). The CDR3 loop spans 13 amino acids. The germline V and J ends were trimmed by 5 bases and 2 bases, with 12 bases remaining between them. The CDR3 DNA reads as TGTGCCTGGGGGAGAGGGGTTCAAGAGACCCAGTACTTC. Translating it yields CAWGRGVQETQYF.